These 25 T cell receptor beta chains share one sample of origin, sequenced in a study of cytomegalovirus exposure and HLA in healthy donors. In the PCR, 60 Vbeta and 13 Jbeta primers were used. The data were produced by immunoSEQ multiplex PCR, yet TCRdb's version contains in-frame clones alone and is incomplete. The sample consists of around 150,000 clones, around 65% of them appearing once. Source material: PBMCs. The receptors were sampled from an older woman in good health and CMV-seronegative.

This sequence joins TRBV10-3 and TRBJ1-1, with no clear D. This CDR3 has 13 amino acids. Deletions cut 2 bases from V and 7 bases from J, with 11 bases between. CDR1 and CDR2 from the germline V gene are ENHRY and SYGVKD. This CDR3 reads CAISEVREGEAFF. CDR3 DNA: TGTGCCATCAGTGAGGTAAGGGAGGGTGAAGCTTTCTTT.

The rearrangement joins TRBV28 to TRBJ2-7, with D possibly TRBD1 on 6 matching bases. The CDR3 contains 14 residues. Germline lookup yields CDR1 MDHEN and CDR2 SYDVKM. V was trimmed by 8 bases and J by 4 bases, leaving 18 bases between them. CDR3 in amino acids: CASVPQGWGYEQYF. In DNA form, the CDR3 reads TGTGCCAGCGTCCCTCAGGGGTGGGGATACGAGCAGTACTTC.

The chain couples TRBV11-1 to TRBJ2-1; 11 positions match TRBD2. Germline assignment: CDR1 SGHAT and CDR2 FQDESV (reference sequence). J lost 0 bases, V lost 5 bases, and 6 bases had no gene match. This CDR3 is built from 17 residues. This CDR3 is CASSQTSGESSYNEQFF. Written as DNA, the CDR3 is TGTGCCAGCAGCCAGACTAGCGGGGAAAGCTCCTACAATGAGCAGTTCTTC.

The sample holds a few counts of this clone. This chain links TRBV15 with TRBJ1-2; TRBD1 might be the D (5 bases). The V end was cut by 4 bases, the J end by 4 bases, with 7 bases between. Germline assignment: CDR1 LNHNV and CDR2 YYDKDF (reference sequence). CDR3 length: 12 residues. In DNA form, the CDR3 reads TGTGCCACCAGCACCGACAGCTATGGCTACACCTTC. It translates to CATSTDSYGYTF. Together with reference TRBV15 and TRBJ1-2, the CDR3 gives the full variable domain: DAMVIQNPRYQVTQFGKPVTLSCSQTLNHNVMYWYQQKSSQAPKLLFHYYDKDFNNEADTPDNFQSRRPNTSFCFLDIRSPGLGDTAMYLCATSTDSYGYTFGSGTRLTVV.

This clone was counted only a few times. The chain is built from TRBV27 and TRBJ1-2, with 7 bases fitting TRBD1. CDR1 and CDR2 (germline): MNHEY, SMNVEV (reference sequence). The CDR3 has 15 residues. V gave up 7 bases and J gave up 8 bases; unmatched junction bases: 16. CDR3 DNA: TGTGCCAGCAAAGGGGGAGACAGGGAGTCGGGAGGCTACACCTTC. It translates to CASKGGDRESGGYTF.

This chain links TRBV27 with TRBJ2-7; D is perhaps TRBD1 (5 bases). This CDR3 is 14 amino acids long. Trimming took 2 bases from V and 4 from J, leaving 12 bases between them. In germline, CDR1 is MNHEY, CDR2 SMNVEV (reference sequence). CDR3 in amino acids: CASSLGAGSYEQYF. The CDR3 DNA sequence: TGTGCCAGCAGTTTAGGGGCAGGGTCATACGAGCAGTACTTC.

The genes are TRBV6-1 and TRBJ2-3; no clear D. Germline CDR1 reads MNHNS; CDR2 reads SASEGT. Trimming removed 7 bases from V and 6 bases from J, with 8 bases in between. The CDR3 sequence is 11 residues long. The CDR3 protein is CASTLMDTQYF. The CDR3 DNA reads TGTGCCAGCACCCTTATGGATACGCAGTATTTT.

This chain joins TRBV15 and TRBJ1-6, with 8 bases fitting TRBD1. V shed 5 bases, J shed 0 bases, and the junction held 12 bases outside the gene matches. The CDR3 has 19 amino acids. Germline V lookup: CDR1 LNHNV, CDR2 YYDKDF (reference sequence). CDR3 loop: CATSPGQGAASSYNSPLHF. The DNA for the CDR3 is TGTGCCACCAGCCCAGGACAGGGAGCGGCCAGCTCCTATAATTCACCCCTCCACTTT.

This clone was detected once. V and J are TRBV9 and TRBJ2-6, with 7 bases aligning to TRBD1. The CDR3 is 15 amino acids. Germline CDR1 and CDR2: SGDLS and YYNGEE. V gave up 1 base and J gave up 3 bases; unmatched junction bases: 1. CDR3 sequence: CASSVQGVGANVLTF. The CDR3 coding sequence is TGTGCCAGCAGCGTACAGGGGGTTGGGGCCAACGTCCTGACTTTC. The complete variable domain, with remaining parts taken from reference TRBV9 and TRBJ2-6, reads DSGVTQTPKHLITATGQRVTLRCSPRSGDLSVYWYQQSLDQGLQFLIQYYNGEERAKGNILERFSAQQFPDLHSELNLSSLELGDSALYFCASSVQGVGANVLTFGAGSRLTVL.

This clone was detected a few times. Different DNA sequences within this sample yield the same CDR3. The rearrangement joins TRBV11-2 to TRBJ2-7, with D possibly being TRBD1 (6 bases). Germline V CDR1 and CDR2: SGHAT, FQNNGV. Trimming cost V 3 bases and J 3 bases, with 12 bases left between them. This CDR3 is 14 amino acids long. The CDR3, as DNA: TGTGCCAGCAGCTTGGTGAGAGGGGGCTACGAGCAGTACTTC. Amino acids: CASSLVRGGYEQYF.

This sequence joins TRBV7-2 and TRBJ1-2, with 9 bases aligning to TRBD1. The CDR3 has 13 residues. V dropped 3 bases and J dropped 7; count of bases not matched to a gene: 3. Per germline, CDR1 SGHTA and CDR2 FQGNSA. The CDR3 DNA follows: TGTGCCAGCAGCTTTGACAGGGGGTCTGGCTACACCTTC. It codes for CASSFDRGSGYTF.

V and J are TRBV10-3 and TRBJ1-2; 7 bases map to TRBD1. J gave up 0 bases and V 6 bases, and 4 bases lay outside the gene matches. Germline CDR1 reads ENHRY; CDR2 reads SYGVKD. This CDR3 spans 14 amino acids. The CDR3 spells CAISDRAANYGYTF. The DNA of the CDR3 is TGTGCCATCAGCGACAGGGCCGCTAACTATGGCTACACCTTC.

The CDR3 DNA reads as TGTGCCAGCCCAGCCGGGGGGGGAAACTATGGCTACACCTTC. Protein product: CASPAGGGNYGYTF. This sequence joins TRBV5-8 and TRBJ1-2; D might be TRBD1 (5 bases). The V end lost 7 bases, the J end lost 2 bases, and 15 bases lay between the germline ends. The CDR3 is 14 residues long. From germline, CDR1 is SGHTS and CDR2 YDEGEE.

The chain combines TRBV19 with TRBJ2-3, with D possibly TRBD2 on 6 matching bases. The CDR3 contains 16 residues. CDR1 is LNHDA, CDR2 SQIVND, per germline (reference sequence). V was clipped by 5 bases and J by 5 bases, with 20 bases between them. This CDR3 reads CASSLGDFLGGDTQYF. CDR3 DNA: TGTGCCAGTAGTTTAGGGGACTTCCTCGGTGGAGATACGCAGTATTTT.

The CDR3: CASSYAGTGTYEQYF. CDR3 nucleotide sequence: TGTGCCAGCAGTTACGCCGGGACAGGGACATACGAGCAGTACTTC. The chain has TRBV6-6 and TRBJ2-7; 9 bases are a match to TRBD1. CDR1 MNHNY and CDR2 SVGAGI come from the germline V gene (reference sequence). V gave up 2 bases and J gave up 4 bases; unmatched junction bases: 6. The CDR3 runs to 15 residues.

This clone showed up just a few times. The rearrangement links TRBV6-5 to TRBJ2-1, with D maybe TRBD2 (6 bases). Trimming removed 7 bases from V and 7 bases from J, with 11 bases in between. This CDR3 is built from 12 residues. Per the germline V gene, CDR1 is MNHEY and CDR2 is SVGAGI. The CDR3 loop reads CASKAGQNEQFF. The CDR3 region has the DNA TGTGCCAGCAAGGCGGGGCAAAATGAGCAGTTCTTC.

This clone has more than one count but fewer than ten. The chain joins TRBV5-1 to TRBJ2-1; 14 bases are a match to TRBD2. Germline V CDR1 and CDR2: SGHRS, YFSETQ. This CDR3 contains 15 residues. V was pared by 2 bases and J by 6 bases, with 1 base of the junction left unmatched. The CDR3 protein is CASSFGLAGGNEQFF. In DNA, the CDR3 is TGCGCCAGCAGCTTTGGACTAGCGGGAGGCAATGAGCAGTTCTTC.

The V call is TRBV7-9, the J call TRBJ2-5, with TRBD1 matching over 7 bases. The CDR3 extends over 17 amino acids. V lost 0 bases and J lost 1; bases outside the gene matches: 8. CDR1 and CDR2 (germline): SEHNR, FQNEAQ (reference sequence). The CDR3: CASSLATGVGTQETQYF. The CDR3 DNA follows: TGTGCCAGCAGCTTAGCCACAGGGGTTGGCACCCAAGAGACCCAGTACTTC.

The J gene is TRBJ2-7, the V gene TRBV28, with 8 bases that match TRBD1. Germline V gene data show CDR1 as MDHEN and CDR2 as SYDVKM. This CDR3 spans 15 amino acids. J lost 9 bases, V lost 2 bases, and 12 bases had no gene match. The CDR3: CASSLVGRGRGVQYF. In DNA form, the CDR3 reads TGTGCCAGCAGTTTAGTCGGCAGGGGGCGGGGTGTGCAGTACTTC.

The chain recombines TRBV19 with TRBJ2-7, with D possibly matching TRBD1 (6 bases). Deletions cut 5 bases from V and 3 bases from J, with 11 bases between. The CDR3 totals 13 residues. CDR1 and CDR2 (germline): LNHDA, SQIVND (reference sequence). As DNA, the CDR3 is TGTGCCAGTAGTGGCCCGACAGGCTACGAGCAGTACTTC. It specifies CASSGPTGYEQYF. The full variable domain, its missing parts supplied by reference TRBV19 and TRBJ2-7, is DGGITQSPKYLFRKEGQNVTLSCEQNLNHDAMYWYRQDPGQGLRLIYYSQIVNDFQKGDIAEGYSVSREKKESFPLTVTSAQKNPTAFYLCASSGPTGYEQYFGPGTRLTVT.

CDR3 protein: CSVEQSTDTQYF. In DNA form, the CDR3 reads TGCAGCGTTGAACAAAGCACAGATACGCAGTATTTT. This chain connects TRBV29-1 to TRBJ2-3; D gene unclear. Germline CDR1 is SQVTM and CDR2 is ANQGSEA. The CDR3 is 12 residues long. Trimming shortened V by 2 bases and J by 0 bases, and 3 bases separated the two germline ends.

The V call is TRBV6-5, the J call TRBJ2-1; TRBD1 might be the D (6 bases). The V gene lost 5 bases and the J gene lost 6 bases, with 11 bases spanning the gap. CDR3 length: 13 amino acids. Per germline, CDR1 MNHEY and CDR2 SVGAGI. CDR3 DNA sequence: TGTGCCAGCAGTAGCCAACAGGGCAATGAGCAGTTCTTC. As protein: CASSSQQGNEQFF.

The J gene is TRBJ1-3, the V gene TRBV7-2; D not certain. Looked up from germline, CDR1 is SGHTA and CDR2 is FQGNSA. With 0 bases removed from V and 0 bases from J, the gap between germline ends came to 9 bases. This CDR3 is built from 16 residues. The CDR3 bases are TGTGCCAGCAGCTTAGCCACACCCTCCTCTGGAAACACCATATATTTT. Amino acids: CASSLATPSSGNTIYF.

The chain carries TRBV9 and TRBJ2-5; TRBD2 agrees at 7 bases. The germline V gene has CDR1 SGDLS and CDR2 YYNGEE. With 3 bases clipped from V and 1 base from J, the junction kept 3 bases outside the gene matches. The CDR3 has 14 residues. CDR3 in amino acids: CASSGGLPQETQYF. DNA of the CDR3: TGTGCCAGCAGCGGGGGACTACCCCAAGAGACCCAGTACTTC.

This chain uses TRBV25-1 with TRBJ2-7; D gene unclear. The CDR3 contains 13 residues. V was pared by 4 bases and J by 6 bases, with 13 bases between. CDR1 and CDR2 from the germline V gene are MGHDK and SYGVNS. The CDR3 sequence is CASSVGWASEQYF. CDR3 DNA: TGTGCCAGCAGTGTCGGCTGGGCAAGCGAGCAGTACTTC.